This T cell receptor beta chain was obtained from a study of naive and memory T cell subsets. Study results and limitations: Between naive and memory subsets, TCR abundance power law exponents differed. Each distinct alpha or beta sequence counts as one clonotype. Naive repertoires, especially CD8, held a few larger clonotypes, possibly memory cells re-expressing CD45RA.

The CDR3 is 17 amino acids. Germline CDR1 and CDR2: SGHTA and FQGNSA. This clonotype occurred once. Antigen unknown. One end of the junction fails to match germline, which may point to a read error. CMV status came from CD4+ IFNgamma after overnight CMV lysate stimulation. The beta constant-region primer was an equimolar mix of two oligonucleotides covering TRBC1 and TRBC2. Ligated cDNA was amplified by four rounds of PCR with nested alpha and beta constant-region primers and SP2. In TCRdb, the UMI-ligation and nested PCR reads were re-called with MiXCR into one record per CDR3 protein. This table has roughly 100,000 distinct CDR3 sequences, 11% appearing once.

The sample consisted of naive CD4+ T cells from blood. This TCR was sampled from a human donor in good health. The chain has TRBV7-2 and TRBJ1-5; TRBD1 might be the D (6 bases). CDR3 DNA sequence: TGTGCCAGCAGCTTAGCCCGGACAGTTTATAGCAAACAGCCCCAGCATTTT. Its protein product is CASSLARTVYSKQPQHF.